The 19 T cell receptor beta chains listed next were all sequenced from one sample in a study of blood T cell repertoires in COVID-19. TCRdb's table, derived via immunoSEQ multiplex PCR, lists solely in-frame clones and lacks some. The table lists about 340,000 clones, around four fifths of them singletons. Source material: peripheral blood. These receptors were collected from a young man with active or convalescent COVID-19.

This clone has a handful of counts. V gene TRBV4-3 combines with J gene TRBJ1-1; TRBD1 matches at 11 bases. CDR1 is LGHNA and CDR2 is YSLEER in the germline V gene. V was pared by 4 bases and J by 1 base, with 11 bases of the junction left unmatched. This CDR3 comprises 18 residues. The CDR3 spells CASSRSLGTGGRNTEAFF. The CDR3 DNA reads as TGCGCCAGCAGCCGATCCCTGGGGACAGGGGGTCGGAACACTGAAGCTTTCTTT.

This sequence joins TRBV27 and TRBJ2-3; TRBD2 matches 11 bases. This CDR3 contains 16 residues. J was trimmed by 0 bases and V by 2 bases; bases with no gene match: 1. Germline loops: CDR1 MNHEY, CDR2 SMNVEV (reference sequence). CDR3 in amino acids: CASSLLAGGSTDTQYF. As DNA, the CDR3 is TGTGCCAGCAGTTTACTAGCGGGAGGTAGCACAGATACGCAGTATTTT.

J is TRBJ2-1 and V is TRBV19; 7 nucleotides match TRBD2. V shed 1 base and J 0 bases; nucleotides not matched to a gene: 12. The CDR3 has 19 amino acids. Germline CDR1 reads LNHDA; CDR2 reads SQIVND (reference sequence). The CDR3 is CASSIGTSYFLSSYNEQFF. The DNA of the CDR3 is TGTGCCAGTAGTATAGGGACTAGTTATTTCCTTAGCTCCTACAATGAGCAGTTCTTC.

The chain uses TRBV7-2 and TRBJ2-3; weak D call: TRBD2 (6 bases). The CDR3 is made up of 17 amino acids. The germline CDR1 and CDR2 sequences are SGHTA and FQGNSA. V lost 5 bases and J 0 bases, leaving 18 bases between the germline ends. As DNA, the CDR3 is TGTGCCAGCAGCCCCCGCGGCGGGGCCTCTAGCACAGATACGCAGTATTTT. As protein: CASSPRGGASSTDTQYF.

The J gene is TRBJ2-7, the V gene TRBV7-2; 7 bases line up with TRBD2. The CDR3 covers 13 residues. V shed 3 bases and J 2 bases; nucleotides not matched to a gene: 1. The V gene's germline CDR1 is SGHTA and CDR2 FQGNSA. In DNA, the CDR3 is TGTGCCAGCAGCTTCAGCGGGACCTACGAGCAGTACTTC. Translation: CASSFSGTYEQYF. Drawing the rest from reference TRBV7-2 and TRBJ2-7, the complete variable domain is GAGVSQSPSNKVTEKGKDVELRCDPISGHTALYWYRQSLGQGLEFLIYFQGNSAPDKSGLPSDRFSAERTGGSVSTLTIQRTQQEDSAVYLCASSFSGTYEQYFGPGTRLTVT.

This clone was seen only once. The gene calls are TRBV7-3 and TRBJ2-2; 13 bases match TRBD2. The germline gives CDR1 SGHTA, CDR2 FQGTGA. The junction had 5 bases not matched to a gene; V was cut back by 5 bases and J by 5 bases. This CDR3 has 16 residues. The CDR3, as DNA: TGTGCCAGCAGCACTAGCGGGAGGGCCCGGACCGGGGAGCTGTTTTTT. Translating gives CASSTSGRARTGELFF.

CDR3 DNA sequence: TGTGCCAGCAGGACAGGGTTGGGCACAGATACGCAGTATTTT. Translating it yields CASRTGLGTDTQYF. This chain links TRBV2 with TRBJ2-3; 7 bases match TRBD1. V lost 6 bases and J lost 1; bases outside the gene matches: 4. Germline-derived CDR1 and CDR2 are SNHLY and FYNNEI. This CDR3 has 14 amino acids.

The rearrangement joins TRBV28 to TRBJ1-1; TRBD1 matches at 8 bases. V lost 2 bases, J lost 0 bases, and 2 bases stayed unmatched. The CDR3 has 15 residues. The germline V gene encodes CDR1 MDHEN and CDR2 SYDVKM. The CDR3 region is CASSLAGGLNTEAFF. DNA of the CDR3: TGTGCCAGCAGTTTAGCAGGGGGCTTGAACACTGAAGCTTTCTTT.

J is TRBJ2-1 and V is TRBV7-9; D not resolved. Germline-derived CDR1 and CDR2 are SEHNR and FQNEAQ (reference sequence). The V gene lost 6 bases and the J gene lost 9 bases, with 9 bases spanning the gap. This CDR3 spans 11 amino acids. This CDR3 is CASRDRSEQFF. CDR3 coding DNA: TGTGCCAGCAGGGATAGGAGTGAGCAGTTCTTC.

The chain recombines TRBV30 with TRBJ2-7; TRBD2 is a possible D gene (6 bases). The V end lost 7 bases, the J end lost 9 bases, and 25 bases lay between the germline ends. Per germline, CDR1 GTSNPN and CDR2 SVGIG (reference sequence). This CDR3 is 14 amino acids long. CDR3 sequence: CASTRASDSLRQYF. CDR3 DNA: TGTGCCTCTACTAGGGCTAGCGATTCGTTAAGGCAGTACTTC.

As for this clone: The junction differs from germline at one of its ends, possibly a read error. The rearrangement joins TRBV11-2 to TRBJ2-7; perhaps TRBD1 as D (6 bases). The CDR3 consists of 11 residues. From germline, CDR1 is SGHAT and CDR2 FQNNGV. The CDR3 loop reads CASSSTGPQGF. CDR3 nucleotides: TGTGCCAGCAGCTCAACCGGGCCCCAGGGGTTC. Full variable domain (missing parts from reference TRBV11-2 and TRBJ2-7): EAGVAQSPRYKIIEKRQSVAFWCNPISGHATLYWYQQILGQGPKLLIQFQNNGVVDDSQLPKDRFSAERLKGVDSTLKIQPAKLEDSAVYLCASSSTGPQGFGPGTRLTVT.

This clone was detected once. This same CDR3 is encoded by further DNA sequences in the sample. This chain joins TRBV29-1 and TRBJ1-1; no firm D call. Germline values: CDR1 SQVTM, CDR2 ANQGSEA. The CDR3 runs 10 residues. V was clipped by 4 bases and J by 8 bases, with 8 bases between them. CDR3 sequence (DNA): TGCAGCGTTGGTGGCAGAGAAGCTTTCTTT. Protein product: CSVGGREAFF.

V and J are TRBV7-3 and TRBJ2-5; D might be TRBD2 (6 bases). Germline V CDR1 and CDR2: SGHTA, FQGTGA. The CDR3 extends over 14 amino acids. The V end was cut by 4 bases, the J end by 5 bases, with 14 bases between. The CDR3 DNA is TGTGCCAGCAGCTCCGGGAGTCCGGGGGAGACCCAGTACTTC. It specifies CASSSGSPGETQYF.

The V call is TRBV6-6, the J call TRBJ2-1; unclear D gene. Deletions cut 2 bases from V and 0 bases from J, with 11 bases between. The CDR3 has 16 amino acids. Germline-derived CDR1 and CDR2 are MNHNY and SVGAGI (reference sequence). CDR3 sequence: CASSYLQLSSYNEQFF. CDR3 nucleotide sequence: TGTGCCAGCAGTTACCTACAGCTTAGCTCCTACAATGAGCAGTTCTTC.

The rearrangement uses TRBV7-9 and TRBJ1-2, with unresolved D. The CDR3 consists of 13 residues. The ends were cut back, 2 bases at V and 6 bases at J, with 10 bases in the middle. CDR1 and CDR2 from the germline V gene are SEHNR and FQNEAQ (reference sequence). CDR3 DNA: TGTGCCAGCAGCTTAACGAGGGAGAATGGCTACACCTTC. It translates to CASSLTRENGYTF.

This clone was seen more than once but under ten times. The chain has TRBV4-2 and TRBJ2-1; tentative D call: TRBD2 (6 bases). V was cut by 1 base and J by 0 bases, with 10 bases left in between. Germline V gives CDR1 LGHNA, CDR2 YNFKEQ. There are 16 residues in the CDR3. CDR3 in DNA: TGTGCCAGCAGCCAAGTCCCGGGGGACTCCTACAATGAGCAGTTCTTC. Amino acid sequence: CASSQVPGDSYNEQFF.

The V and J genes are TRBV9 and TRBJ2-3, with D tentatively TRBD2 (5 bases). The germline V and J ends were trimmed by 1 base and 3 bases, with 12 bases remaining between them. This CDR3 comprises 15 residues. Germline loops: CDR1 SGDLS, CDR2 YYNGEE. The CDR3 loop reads CASSVRGSVTDTQYF. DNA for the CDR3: TGTGCCAGCAGCGTACGGGGAAGTGTGACAGATACGCAGTATTTT.

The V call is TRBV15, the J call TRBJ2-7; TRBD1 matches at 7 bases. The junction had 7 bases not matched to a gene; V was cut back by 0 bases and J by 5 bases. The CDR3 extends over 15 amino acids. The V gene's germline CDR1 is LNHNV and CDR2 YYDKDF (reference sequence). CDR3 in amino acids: CATSREGGAFHEQYF. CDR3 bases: TGTGCCACCAGCAGAGAAGGGGGCGCTTTCCACGAGCAGTACTTC.

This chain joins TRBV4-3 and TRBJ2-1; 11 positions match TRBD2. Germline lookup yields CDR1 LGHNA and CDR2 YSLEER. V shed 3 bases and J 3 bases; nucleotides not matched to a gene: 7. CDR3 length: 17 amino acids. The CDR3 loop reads CASSQFHSGRGYNEQFF. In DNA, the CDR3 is TGCGCCAGCAGCCAGTTCCATAGCGGGAGGGGCTACAATGAGCAGTTCTTC.